The 28 T cell receptor beta chains given below trace back to one sample, sequenced in a study of identical twins. TCRdb re-analysed the 5' RACE reads in MiXCR, keeping a single row per CDR3 protein. Of under 350,000 distinct CDR3 sequences listed, less than 9.5% were seen once; the top ten hold around 7.1%. The same sample was also studied in work on yellow fever vaccine responses in identical twins.

Material for sequencing was CD8+ T cells sorted from blood. All receptors derive from a woman aged 18-29 years in good health.

This clonotype occurred a few times. The V and J genes are TRBV27 and TRBJ2-7, with 9 bases identical to TRBD2. CDR1 and CDR2 from the germline V gene are MNHEY and SMNVEV (reference sequence). With 5 bases clipped from V and 5 bases from J, the junction kept 10 bases outside the gene matches. The CDR3 spans 15 residues. This chain's CDR3 is CASSPPRGRENEQYF. CDR3 nucleotides: TGTGCCAGCAGTCCCCCTCGCGGGAGGGAAAACGAGCAGTACTTC.

This clonotype has ten or more counts. The chain joins TRBV7-9 to TRBJ2-3; maybe TRBD1 (6 bases). This CDR3 comprises 16 residues. The V gene lost 6 bases and the J gene lost 0 bases, with 16 bases spanning the gap. CDR1 is SEHNR, CDR2 FQNEAQ, per germline (reference sequence). The CDR3 is CASSPVGGPSTDTQYF. CDR3 bases: TGTGCCAGCAGTCCTGTAGGGGGTCCCAGCACAGATACGCAGTATTTT.

There are many counts of this clonotype. The J gene is TRBJ1-1, the V gene TRBV3-1; 7 bases line up with TRBD1. Germline CDR1 LGHDT, CDR2 YNNKEL (reference sequence). This CDR3 spans 16 amino acids. V shed 6 bases, J shed 1 base, and the junction held 11 bases outside the gene matches. Here the CDR3 reads CASRERDSTWNTEAFF. The CDR3 region has the DNA TGTGCCAGCAGGGAACGGGACAGCACCTGGAACACTGAAGCTTTCTTT.

This chain joins TRBV30 and TRBJ2-1, with D perhaps TRBD2 (6 bases). The V gene's germline CDR1 is GTSNPN and CDR2 SVGIG (reference sequence). V gave up 7 bases and J gave up 9 bases, with 22 bases separating them. This CDR3 region has 14 residues. CDR3 sequence: CASYFGTFSSEQFF. The CDR3, as DNA: TGTGCCTCTTATTTCGGGACTTTCTCTAGTGAGCAGTTCTTC.

The chain uses TRBV11-2 and TRBJ2-5, with D possibly matching TRBD1 (5 bases). Germline loops: CDR1 SGHAT, CDR2 FQNNGV. With 5 bases removed from V and 1 base from J, the gap between germline ends came to 14 bases. This CDR3 spans 15 amino acids. The CDR3 loop reads CASSTIQAAQETQYF. CDR3 DNA: TGTGCCAGCAGCACGATACAGGCGGCCCAAGAGACCCAGTACTTC.

This clonotype was seen repeatedly, ten times or more. The chain links TRBV7-9 to TRBJ2-1; D gene ambiguous. The CDR3 is 13 amino acids. Trimming removed 5 bases from V and 0 bases from J, with 5 bases in between. CDR1 SEHNR and CDR2 FQNEAQ come from the germline V gene (reference sequence). The CDR3, as DNA: TGTGCCAGCAGCCAGAGCTCCTACAATGAGCAGTTCTTC. This sequence encodes CASSQSSYNEQFF.

This clonotype was observed a few times. The chain links TRBV11-1 to TRBJ2-5; 10 bases fit TRBD2. J gave up 1 base and V 7 bases, and 15 bases lay outside the gene matches. Germline V gene data show CDR1 as SGHAT and CDR2 as FQDESV (reference sequence). The CDR3 extends over 18 amino acids. The CDR3 DNA follows: TGTGCCAGCACCCCCCTGCCCCAGCGGGAGGGCTTCCAAGAGACCCAGTACTTC. Its protein product is CASTPLPQREGFQETQYF.

V usage is TRBV11-2 and J usage is TRBJ2-7; TRBD1 might be the D (6 bases). V was shortened by 3 bases and J by 5 bases, with 26 bases between the two germline ends. Germline CDR1 and CDR2: SGHAT and FQNNGV. The CDR3 has 18 amino acids. The CDR3 spells CASSFFYKDRTFTNEQYF. The CDR3 DNA reads TGTGCCAGCAGCTTTTTCTATAAGGACAGAACCTTTACTAACGAGCAGTACTTC.

In its sample, this clonotype was seen a few times. V and J are TRBV15 and TRBJ2-1; the match to TRBD1 covers 9 bases. The CDR3 has 14 residues. Per germline, CDR1 LNHNV and CDR2 YYDKDF (reference sequence). J lost 5 bases, V lost 3 bases, and 2 bases had no gene match. The CDR3 protein is CATSRWTGDNEQFF. The DNA for the CDR3 is TGTGCCACCAGCAGGTGGACAGGGGACAATGAGCAGTTCTTC.

J is TRBJ2-5 and V is TRBV28; D ambiguous. Looked up from germline, CDR1 is MDHEN and CDR2 is SYDVKM. The CDR3 totals 16 residues. V was clipped by 7 bases and J by 1 base, with 19 bases between them. CDR3 bases: TGTGCCAGCAACAAGGTAGTTGGGAACCTCCAAGAGACCCAGTACTTC. Protein product: CASNKVVGNLQETQYF.

This clonotype was counted many times. This chain connects TRBV29-1 to TRBJ2-7; perhaps D is TRBD1 or TRBD2 (6 bases each). The ends were cut back, 4 bases at V and 0 bases at J, with 13 bases in the middle. Germline assignment: CDR1 SQVTM and CDR2 ANQGSEA. This CDR3 has 14 amino acids. DNA for the CDR3: TGCAGCGTTGTGGTCAGGGGAGGCTCCTACGAGCAGTACTTC. This gives the protein CSVVVRGGSYEQYF.

This clonotype was counted a few times. The J gene is TRBJ1-1, the V gene TRBV20-1; D unresolved. From germline, CDR1 is DFQATT and CDR2 SNEGSKA (reference sequence). Between the trimmed V and J ends, which lost 0 bases and 2 bases, there was a span of 13 bases. The CDR3 totals 15 residues. The CDR3 sequence: CSARDIIESNTEAFF. The DNA of the CDR3 is TGCAGTGCTAGAGATATAATTGAATCCAACACTGAAGCTTTCTTT.

The J gene is TRBJ1-6, the V gene TRBV2; possible D gene TRBD1, 5 bases. The CDR3 totals 17 residues. The germline V gene has CDR1 SNHLY and CDR2 FYNNEI. V shed 6 bases and J shed 0 bases, with 15 bases lying between them. In DNA form, the CDR3 reads TGTGCCAGCAGGGGGGACTCCCGGAGCTCCTATAATTCACCCCTCCACTTT. The encoded protein is CASRGDSRSSYNSPLHF.

This rearrangement joins TRBV4-2 to TRBJ2-3, with 9 bases fitting TRBD2. This CDR3 comprises 18 residues. Germline V gene lookup returns CDR1 LGHNA and CDR2 YNFKEQ. The junction had 15 bases not matched to a gene; V was cut back by 3 bases and J by 5 bases. In DNA, the CDR3 is TGTGCCAGCAGCCAGATTCAGGCTGCTCTAGCGGGACGAGATACGCAGTATTTT. It translates to CASSQIQAALAGRDTQYF.

CDR3 in DNA: TGCGCCAGCAGCCAAGATAGGCCCCAGACCCAGTACTTC. Its protein is CASSQDRPQTQYF. The chain couples TRBV4-3 to TRBJ2-5; D gene uncertain. From germline, CDR1 is LGHNA and CDR2 YSLEER. The V and J ends lost 0 bases and 6 bases respectively, with 8 bases between them. The CDR3 extends over 13 amino acids.

This clonotype was recorded at least ten times. J is TRBJ2-7 and V is TRBV21-1. TRBV21-1 is designated a pseudogene. This CDR3 contains 14 residues. CDR3 nucleotide sequence: TGTGCCAGCAGCCCGTTCAGCGTAACTTACGAGCAGTACTTC. This sequence encodes CASSPFSVTYEQYF.

J is TRBJ2-2 and V is TRBV7-9; D remains ambiguous. The CDR3 runs 16 residues. Looked up from germline, CDR1 is SEHNR and CDR2 is FQNEAQ (reference sequence). The V gene lost 1 base and the J gene lost 6 bases, with 15 bases spanning the gap. DNA for the CDR3: TGTGCCAGCAGCTTAGTCCGGACCCGTCCGCCCGGGGAGCTGTTTTTT. Translated, it gives CASSLVRTRPPGELFF.

The chain couples TRBV5-6 to TRBJ1-1; 7 bases are shared with TRBD1. The V segment lost 4 bases and the J segment 5 bases; nucleotides outside the gene matches: 8. CDR3 size: 14 residues. Germline values: CDR1 SGHDT, CDR2 YYEEEE. CDR3 nucleotide sequence: TGTGCCAGCAGCATAAACAGGGGAGGAACTGAAGCTTTCTTT. Its translation is CASSINRGGTEAFF.

Ten or more counts support this clonotype. The chain carries TRBV7-2 and TRBJ2-7; weak D call: TRBD2 (5 bases). The V end was cut by 3 bases, the J end by 5 bases, with 14 bases between. The CDR3 covers 14 residues. The germline V gene encodes CDR1 SGHTA and CDR2 FQGNSA. CDR3 coding DNA: TGTGCCAGCAGCTTTAGTCTCGGGGTCCACGAGCAGTACTTC. Residues: CASSFSLGVHEQYF.

This sequence joins TRBV30 and TRBJ2-1; TRBD1 matches at 7 bases. Germline trimming cut 8 bases from V and 7 bases from J; bases unmatched to any gene: 5. The CDR3 has 11 amino acids. Per germline, CDR1 GTSNPN and CDR2 SVGIG (reference sequence). CDR3 in amino acids: CARETGNEQFF. CDR3 in DNA: TGTGCCCGTGAGACAGGGAATGAGCAGTTCTTC. Variable domain in full (rest from reference TRBV30 and TRBJ2-1): SQTIHQWPATLVQPVGSPLSLECTVEGTSNPNLYWYRQAAGRGLQLLFYSVGIGQISSEVPQNLSASRPQDRQFILSSKKLLLSDSGFYLCARETGNEQFFGPGTRLTVL.

The chain combines TRBV20-1 with TRBJ1-1; no clear D gene. Germline loops: CDR1 DFQATT, CDR2 SNEGSKA (reference sequence). V lost 4 bases, J lost 0 bases, and 9 bases lay in between. The CDR3 has 13 residues. The CDR3 nucleotides read TGCAGTGCTATTGAGGGCATGAACACTGAAGCTTTCTTT. This gives the protein CSAIEGMNTEAFF.

The chain is built from TRBV5-1 and TRBJ2-5; a possible D gene is TRBD2 (6 bases). CDR3 length: 14 amino acids. The germline V and J ends were trimmed by 4 bases and 2 bases, with 12 bases remaining between them. Germline loops: CDR1 SGHRS, CDR2 YFSETQ. CDR3 loop: CASSPWTIQETQYF. CDR3 bases: TGCGCCAGCAGCCCCTGGACTATTCAAGAGACCCAGTACTTC.

This clonotype was counted only a few times. The CDR3 DNA reads as TGTGCCTGGAGTGTAGGACTAGCGGGGCGGGATGAGCAGTTCTTC. Translating gives CAWSVGLAGRDEQFF. V usage is TRBV30 and J usage is TRBJ2-1, with TRBD2 identical over 12 bases. Germline V gene sequence: CDR1 GTSNPN, CDR2 SVGIG (reference sequence). The V gene end was trimmed by 0 bases and the J gene end by 8 bases; junction bases not matched to a gene: 5. This CDR3 is built from 15 residues.

In its sample, this clonotype was seen a few times. The chain links TRBV6-1 to TRBJ1-1; 11 bases fit TRBD1. This CDR3 is built from 14 residues. CDR1 and CDR2 from the germline V gene are MNHNS and SASEGT. The trim removed 6 bases at V and 5 bases at J, leaving 5 bases unmatched. The CDR3 DNA reads as TGTGCCAGCAGCCCGGACAGGGGGCAAACTGAAGCTTTCTTT. It translates to CASSPDRGQTEAFF.

This clonotype was counted ten times or more. This sequence joins TRBV5-8 and TRBJ2-7; D is ambiguous. V dropped 2 bases and J dropped 3 bases, with 9 bases sitting between them. Per the germline V gene, CDR1 is SGHTS and CDR2 is YDEGEE. The CDR3 is made up of 13 amino acids. The CDR3 loop is CASSFGPGYEQYF. The CDR3 DNA reads as TGTGCCAGCAGCTTTGGGCCGGGCTACGAGCAGTACTTC.

The rearrangement uses TRBV3-1 and TRBJ1-5; D perhaps matches TRBD1 (6 bases). The germline V and J ends were trimmed by 2 bases and 5 bases, with 22 bases remaining between them. This CDR3 spans 18 amino acids. Looked up from germline, CDR1 is LGHDT and CDR2 is YNNKEL (reference sequence). CDR3 loop: CASSQTPTLDSLHQPQHF. The CDR3 DNA sequence: TGTGCCAGCAGCCAAACCCCCACCTTGGACAGTTTGCATCAGCCCCAGCATTTT.

Ten or more counts support this clonotype. V and J are TRBV12-3 or TRBV12-4 and TRBJ2-1, with D tentatively TRBD1 (6 bases). CDR3 size: 16 residues. Trimming left V 1 base short and J 4 bases short, with 14 bases between. The CDR3, as DNA: TGTGCCAGCAGTTTAGGACAGGCGCTACCATACAATGAGCAGTTCTTC. As protein: CASSLGQALPYNEQFF.

The chain recombines TRBV6-2 or TRBV6-3 with TRBJ2-3; possible D gene TRBD2, 6 bases. CDR3 length equals 15 residues. Trimming stripped 5 bases from V and 0 bases from J, with 12 bases between. The germline CDR1 and CDR2 sequences are MNHEY and SVGEGT. CDR3 sequence: CASSQWRGSTDTQYF. The DNA for the CDR3 is TGTGCCAGCAGTCAGTGGAGGGGTAGCACAGATACGCAGTATTTT.